The present TCR beta chain was sequenced within a study of CD8 T cells in ankylosing spondylitis. TCRdb reprocessed the 5' RACE reads with MiXCR, giving one entry per CDR3 protein. Here the sample spans about 150,000 distinct CDR3 sequences, about 32% being singletons. V shed 6 bases and J 4 bases; nucleotides not matched to a gene: 10. The CDR3 sequence is 14 residues long. CDR1 and CDR2 from the germline V gene are DFQATT and SNEGSKA (reference sequence). What was sequenced was synovial fluid, either unsorted or a sorted T cell fraction (not recorded which). This rearrangement joins TRBV20-1 to TRBJ2-3; TRBD2 agrees at 7 bases. The TCR originated in a male donor with ankylosing spondylitis. The CDR3 DNA is TGCAGTGCCGTAGGCGGGAGAGGCGCAGATACGCAGTATTTT. Encoded protein: CSAVGGRGADTQYF.